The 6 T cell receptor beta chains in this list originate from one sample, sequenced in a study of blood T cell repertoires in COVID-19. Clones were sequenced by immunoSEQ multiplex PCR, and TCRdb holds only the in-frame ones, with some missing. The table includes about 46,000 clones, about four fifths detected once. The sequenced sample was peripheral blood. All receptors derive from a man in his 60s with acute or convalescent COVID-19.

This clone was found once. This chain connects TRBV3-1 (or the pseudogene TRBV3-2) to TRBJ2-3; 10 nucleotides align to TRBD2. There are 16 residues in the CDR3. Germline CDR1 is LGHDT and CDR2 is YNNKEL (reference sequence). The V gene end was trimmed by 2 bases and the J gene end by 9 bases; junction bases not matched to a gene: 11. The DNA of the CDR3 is TGTGCCAGCAGCCAACTGGTAAGCGGGGGGGCCAGGACGCAGTATTTT. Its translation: CASSQLVSGGARTQYF.

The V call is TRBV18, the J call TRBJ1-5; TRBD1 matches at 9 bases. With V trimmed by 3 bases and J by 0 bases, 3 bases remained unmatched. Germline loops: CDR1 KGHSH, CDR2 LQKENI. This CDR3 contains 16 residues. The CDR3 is CASSPWDRDSNQPQHF. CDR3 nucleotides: TGTGCCAGCTCACCCTGGGACAGGGATAGCAATCAGCCCCAGCATTTT. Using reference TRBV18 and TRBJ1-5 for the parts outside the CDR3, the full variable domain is NAGVMQNPRHLVRRRGQEARLRCSPMKGHSHVYWYRQLPEEGLKFMVYLQKENIIDESGMPKERFSAEFPKEGPSILRIQQVVRGDSAAYFCASSPWDRDSNQPQHFGDGTRLSIL.

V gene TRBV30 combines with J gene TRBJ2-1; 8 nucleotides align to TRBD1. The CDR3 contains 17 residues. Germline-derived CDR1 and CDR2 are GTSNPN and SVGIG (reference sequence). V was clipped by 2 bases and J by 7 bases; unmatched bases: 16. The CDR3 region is CAWSRDRTGGVGNEQFF. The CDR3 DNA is TGTGCCTGGAGTCGCGATAGAACAGGGGGTGTGGGAAATGAGCAGTTCTTC.

The CDR3 coding sequence is TGTGCCAGCAGCGCCATTCTAGCGGGGGGCCCCACAGATACGCAGTATTTT. Its translation: CASSAILAGGPTDTQYF. The rearrangement joins TRBV9 to TRBJ2-3; TRBD2 matches at 11 bases. The CDR3 consists of 17 residues. From germline, CDR1 is SGDLS and CDR2 YYNGEE. Losses at the gene ends were 3 bases for V and 2 bases for J; bases not matched to a gene: 8.

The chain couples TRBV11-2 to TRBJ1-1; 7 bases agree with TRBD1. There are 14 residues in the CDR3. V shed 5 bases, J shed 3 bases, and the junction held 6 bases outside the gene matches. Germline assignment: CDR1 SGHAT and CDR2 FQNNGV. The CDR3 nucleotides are TGTGCCAGCAGCAACCCAACAGGGGACACTGAAGCTTTCTTT. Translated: CASSNPTGDTEAFF.

CDR3 nucleotides: TGTGCCAGCAGCTTGGCCGGGGTTAGGACAGGGAGAAACACTGAAGCTTTCTTT. Its translation: CASSLAGVRTGRNTEAFF. This rearrangement joins TRBV5-5 to TRBJ1-1; 8 nucleotides align to TRBD1. Trimming cost V 0 bases and J 2 bases; bases outside gene matches: 12. The CDR3 is 18 residues long. Germline CDR1 reads SGHKS; CDR2 reads YYEKEE (reference sequence).